This TCR beta chain came from a study of blood T cell repertoires in COVID-19. There are 18 residues in the CDR3. The method was immunoSEQ multiplex PCR; TCRdb's version includes in-frame clones alone and lacks a portion of them. The sample contains fewer than 300,000 clones, around 85% of which appear only once. The sample taken for sequencing was peripheral blood. This receptor was taken from a human donor with COVID-19, enrolled during active disease. The donor label of this sample is uncertain. V usage is TRBV21-1 and J usage is TRBJ2-1; TRBD2, the D gene given by the table, was not confirmed from the DNA. TRBV21-1 has pseudogene status. The CDR3 DNA follows: TGTGCCAGCAGCAAAGCGTCAGGGCGGGAGATCACCTACAATGAGCAGTTCTTC. Translating it yields CASSKASGREITYNEQFF.